Below, 22 T cell receptor beta chains from the same sample are listed, as sequenced in a study of T cells in Graves' hyperthyroidism and ophthalmopathy (dated by TCRdb to about 2019). Receptor libraries were prepared by multiplex PCR. Sequencing was performed on an Illumina HiSeq 2000. TCR beta CDR3 regions were amplified from RNA transcripts. A first-round RT-PCR of the TCR CDR3 used the HTBI primer set with the Qiagen OneStep RT-PCR kit. In-frame beta chains were kept once TCRdb had trimmed the public reads at Q25 with fastp and called clones with MiXCR. All rows with the same CDR3 protein become a single entry with the most common DNA and genes. The sample table shows 700,000 or so distinct CDR3 sequences, and 15% to 20% are seen once. About 8.4% of the sample belongs to the ten largest clones. Sequenced sample: blood. Receptor source: a man aged 18 to 35 with Graves' hyperthyroidism.

As for this clonotype: The junction does not match germline at one end; this may be a read error. Written as DNA, the CDR3 is TGTGCCAGCAGCCAAACCCGCGGGCTAGCGGGGAGCTCGACCGGGGAGCTGTTTTTT. This sequence encodes CASSQTRGLAGSSTGELFF. This chain joins TRBV5-1 and TRBJ2-2; 9 nucleotides line up with TRBD2. CDR3 length equals 19 residues. The germline gives CDR1 SGHRS, CDR2 YFSETQ.

This clonotype was counted ten times or more. This chain uses TRBV28 with TRBJ1-1, with 9 bases matching TRBD1. Per germline, CDR1 MDHEN and CDR2 SYDVKM. The CDR3 contains 12 residues. V lost 4 bases to trimming and J lost 11 bases; unmatched junction nucleotides: 5. The CDR3 protein is CASSYDRGYAFF. CDR3 nucleotide sequence: TGTGCCAGCAGTTATGACAGGGGGTATGCTTTCTTT.

This clonotype came up a few times. The chain employs TRBV12-3 or TRBV12-4 and TRBJ2-1, with D uncertain. The CDR3 length is 15 residues. The V and J ends lost 5 bases and 0 bases respectively, with 11 bases between them. CDR3 nucleotides: TGTGCCAGCAGTATCCCCAGAAGCTCCTACAATGAGCAGTTCTTC. This translates into CASSIPRSSYNEQFF.

The chain links TRBV19 to TRBJ1-2, with 8 bases identical to TRBD1. The germline V gene encodes CDR1 LNHDA and CDR2 SQIVND (reference sequence). J was trimmed by 7 bases and V by 5 bases; bases with no gene match: 12. There are 15 residues in the CDR3. The CDR3 region has the DNA TGTGCCAGTAGTCCAGGGGGGACAGGCCGTTTTGGCTACACCTTC. This encodes CASSPGGTGRFGYTF.

This clonotype was seen many times. This CDR3 is CASSQTGATEAFF. The CDR3 DNA follows: TGTGCCAGCAGCCAGACAGGGGCCACTGAAGCTTTCTTT. The V call is TRBV11-2, the J call TRBJ1-1, with 8 bases aligning to TRBD1. This CDR3 comprises 13 residues. With V trimmed by 5 bases and J by 4 bases, 3 bases remained unmatched. Germline CDR1 reads SGHAT; CDR2 reads FQNNGV.

The genes are TRBV20-1 and TRBJ2-2, with D tentatively TRBD2 (6 bases). The CDR3 has 17 amino acids. In germline, CDR1 is DFQATT, CDR2 SNEGSKA (reference sequence). The V and J ends lost 0 bases and 1 base respectively, with 15 bases between them. The chain's CDR3 is CSARDPGTSWNTGELFF. For the CDR3, the DNA is TGCAGTGCTAGAGATCCCGGGACTTCGTGGAACACCGGGGAGCTGTTTTTT.

This clonotype has just a few counts. The chain couples TRBV15 to TRBJ2-5; TRBD1 matches at 8 bases. This CDR3 comprises 16 residues. The germline CDR1 and CDR2 sequences are LNHNV and YYDKDF (reference sequence). With 4 bases clipped from V and 1 base from J, the junction kept 8 bases outside the gene matches. The CDR3 reads CATSTAGTGRQETQYF. CDR3 DNA sequence: TGTGCCACCAGCACCGCCGGGACAGGCCGCCAAGAGACCCAGTACTTC.

This clonotype was observed a few times. As DNA, the CDR3 is TGCAGTGCCCCAGAGGCGGGGAACACCGGGGAGCTGTTTTTT. Its translation is CSAPEAGNTGELFF. This sequence joins TRBV20-1 and TRBJ2-2; D is possibly TRBD2 (5 bases). This CDR3 spans 14 amino acids. V was cut by 6 bases and J by 1 base, with 12 bases left in between. The germline gives CDR1 DFQATT, CDR2 SNEGSKA (reference sequence).

The chain uses TRBV6-1 and TRBJ1-1; D call uncertain. Germline CDR1 MNHNS, CDR2 SASEGT. Trimming took off 1 base at V and 3 bases at J, with 6 bases between the two ends. The CDR3 extends over 13 amino acids. The CDR3 loop reads CASSEVPDTEAFF. CDR3 bases: TGTGCCAGCAGTGAAGTCCCTGACACTGAAGCTTTCTTT.

The chain carries TRBV7-9 and TRBJ1-5, with D possibly being TRBD1 (6 bases). From germline, CDR1 is SEHNR and CDR2 FQNEAQ (reference sequence). The CDR3 has 14 residues. Trimming took off 6 bases at V and 5 bases at J, with 14 bases between the two ends. The CDR3: CASRSDSPYQPQHF. The CDR3 DNA is TGTGCCAGCAGATCGGACAGTCCCTATCAGCCCCAGCATTTT.

This clonotype came up many times. V usage is TRBV2 and J usage is TRBJ1-6, with TRBD1 as a possible D gene (6 bases). With 6 bases removed from V and 12 bases from J, the gap between germline ends came to 18 bases. CDR3 length: 14 amino acids. CDR1 and CDR2 (germline): SNHLY, FYNNEI. CDR3 region: CASRQTGLWGPLHF. DNA of the CDR3: TGTGCCAGCAGACAAACAGGGCTTTGGGGACCCCTCCACTTT.

At least ten counts were recorded for this clonotype. The chain combines TRBV7-2 with TRBJ1-1; D is possibly TRBD1 (5 bases). V was cut by 3 bases and J by 7 bases, with 12 bases left in between. The CDR3 is 13 amino acids. CDR1 and CDR2 from the germline V gene are SGHTA and FQGNSA. The CDR3 is CASSFDRQDEAFF. CDR3 DNA sequence: TGTGCCAGCAGCTTCGACAGACAAGATGAAGCTTTCTTT.

This clonotype came up many times. The chain combines TRBV7-2 with TRBJ1-4; no reliable D call. V lost 5 bases and J lost 8, with 12 bases in between. The germline gives CDR1 SGHTA, CDR2 FQGNSA. The CDR3 is made up of 13 amino acids. The CDR3 nucleotides are TGTGCCAGCAGCCCGGGGTCAGGCGAAAAACTGTTTTTT. This codes for CASSPGSGEKLFF.

This clonotype was found many times. The chain is built from TRBV28 and TRBJ2-7, with D possibly TRBD1 on 5 matching bases. The CDR3 is 13 residues long. Germline V gives CDR1 MDHEN, CDR2 SYDVKM. Trimming took off 5 bases at V and 6 bases at J, with 14 bases between the two ends. DNA for the CDR3: TGTGCCAGCAGTGTACAGGTTTCCCTCGAGCAGTACTTC. It translates to CASSVQVSLEQYF.

The rearrangement links TRBV5-5 to TRBJ2-3; 7 bases fit TRBD1. This CDR3 has 15 residues. Germline V CDR1 and CDR2: SGHKS, YYEKEE (reference sequence). Losses at the gene ends were 0 bases for V and 3 bases for J; bases not matched to a gene: 4. CDR3 bases: TGTGCCAGCAGCTTGGGTGACAGGGAGACAGATACGCAGTATTTT. It yields the protein CASSLGDRETDTQYF.

This clonotype was detected only a few times. The chain links TRBV11-2 to TRBJ2-3, with unresolved D. This CDR3 comprises 15 residues. Germline assignment: CDR1 SGHAT and CDR2 FQNNGV. Between the trimmed V and J ends, which lost 0 bases and 3 bases, there was a span of 10 bases. Here the CDR3 DNA reads TGTGCCAGCAGCTTAGACCCACTTTCGACAGATACGCAGTATTTT. This codes for CASSLDPLSTDTQYF. The variable domain in full, completed from reference TRBV11-2 and TRBJ2-3, reads EAGVAQSPRYKIIEKRQSVAFWCNPISGHATLYWYQQILGQGPKLLIQFQNNGVVDDSQLPKDRFSAERLKGVDSTLKIQPAKLEDSAVYLCASSLDPLSTDTQYFGPGTRLTVL.

This chain connects TRBV20-1 to TRBJ1-5; 8 positions agree with TRBD1. Per germline, CDR1 DFQATT and CDR2 SNEGSKA (reference sequence). V was pared by 5 bases and J by 1 base, with 7 bases of the junction left unmatched. The CDR3 covers 15 residues. The CDR3 reads CSAGDRYLSNQPQHF. CDR3 in DNA: TGCAGTGCTGGGGACAGGTACTTAAGCAATCAGCCCCAGCATTTT.

This clonotype was seen many times. The chain recombines TRBV6-1 with TRBJ2-7; the D gene is possibly TRBD2 (6 bases). Germline CDR1 is MNHNS and CDR2 is SASEGT. This CDR3 region has 15 residues. The germline V and J ends were trimmed by 4 bases and 0 bases, with 13 bases remaining between them. CDR3 sequence: CASSGGTLSSYEQYF. The CDR3 DNA reads as TGTGCCAGCAGTGGGGGGACTCTAAGCTCCTACGAGCAGTACTTC.

This clonotype has a handful of counts. The rearrangement uses TRBV27 and TRBJ1-1; D unresolved. Looked up from germline, CDR1 is MNHEY and CDR2 is SMNVEV (reference sequence). The CDR3 sequence is 18 residues long. V lost 6 bases to trimming and J lost 0 bases, with 23 bases between them. DNA for the CDR3: TGTGCCAGCAGCGACATCATGGCCCCCGGACGACTGAACACTGAAGCTTTCTTT. This sequence encodes CASSDIMAPGRLNTEAFF.

This clonotype was picked up a small number of times. This sequence joins TRBV7-9 and TRBJ2-3; D might be TRBD1 (6 bases). The CDR3 covers 18 residues. CDR1 is SEHNR and CDR2 is FQNEAQ in the germline V gene (reference sequence). V was cut by 2 bases and J by 0 bases, with 18 bases left in between. The CDR3 protein is CASSLPRAGTYSTDTQYF. CDR3 in DNA: TGTGCCAGCAGCTTACCGAGAGCAGGGACATATAGCACAGATACGCAGTATTTT.

This clonotype was detected ten times or more. The V gene is TRBV25-1, the J gene TRBJ2-1; D is tentatively TRBD1 or TRBD2 (5 bases each). V shed 11 bases and J shed 7 bases, with 18 bases lying between them. CDR3 size: 13 residues. Germline V lookup: CDR1 MGHDK, CDR2 SYGVNS. The CDR3 reads CASEPGWGNEQFF. CDR3 in DNA: TGTGCCTCGGAGCCGGGCTGGGGGAATGAGCAGTTCTTC. The whole variable domain, remainder taken from reference TRBV25-1 and TRBJ2-1, is EADIYQTPRYLVIGTGKKITLECSQTMGHDKMYWYQQDPGMELHLIHYSYGVNSTEKGDLSSESTVSRIRTEHFPLTLESARPSHTSQYLCASEPGWGNEQFFGPGTRLTVL.

The table lists this clonotype with a few counts. The rearrangement links TRBV7-9 to TRBJ1-5; D gene uncertain. The CDR3 has 13 residues. Germline assignment: CDR1 SEHNR and CDR2 FQNEAQ (reference sequence). Trimming removed 5 bases from V and 5 bases from J, with 10 bases in between. The CDR3 bases are TGTGCCAGCAGCGGAGGTCCCGATCAGCCCCAGCATTTT. Protein: CASSGGPDQPQHF.